This T cell receptor beta chain was captured by sequencing in a study of CD4+ T cells in melanoma. Germline V CDR1 and CDR2: MGHDK, SYGVNS. The V end was cut by 3 bases, the J end by 3 bases, with 20 bases between. The CDR3 extends over 18 amino acids. Study observations and caveats: CD8+ T cell, macrophage and B cell function reportedly correlated with neoantigen-specific CD4+ T cells. In melanoma, neoantigen-specific CD4+ T cells reportedly differed in differentiation state.

About this clone itself: Its antigen is currently unknown.

The repertoire was sequenced with immunoSEQ multiplex PCR; TCRdb's copy has only in-frame clones and lacks some. The sample shows over 15,000 clones, about 72% of them seen only once. The chain employs TRBV25-1 and TRBJ2-2, with D perhaps being TRBD1 or TRBD2 (6 bases each). Sequencing input: cells from a culture (not recorded whether cultured in vitro). The source of this sequence is a human donor with melanoma. Written as DNA, the CDR3 is TGTGCCAGCAGTGATGGGCTAAGAGGGGGGCGACACACCGGGGAGCTGTTTTTT. This gives the protein CASSDGLRGGRHTGELFF.